Below are 10 T cell receptor beta chains sequenced from a single sample in a study of response to subunit inactivated influenza vaccine. TCRdb fed the RT-PCR reads into MiXCR, producing one record per CDR3 protein. The sample has more than 600,000 distinct CDR3 sequences, about 18% seen once. Sequenced material: PBMCs from blood, taken less than 6 days after vaccination. The receptors come from a man aged 50-60 years who received an inactivated influenza vaccine.

This clonotype was detected a few times. The rearrangement joins TRBV7-2 to TRBJ1-5; D is unclear. The CDR3 length is 15 residues. Germline V gene lookup returns CDR1 SGHTA and CDR2 FQGNSA. V was trimmed by 2 bases and J by 6 bases, leaving 14 bases between them. This chain's CDR3 is CASSLSVGAGQPQHF. The CDR3 coding sequence is TGTGCCAGCAGCTTATCCGTCGGCGCAGGTCAGCCCCAGCATTTT.

This clonotype turned up a few times. The chain combines TRBV20-1 with TRBJ2-5; TRBD1 aligns across 9 bases. The junction had 11 bases not matched to a gene; V was cut back by 1 base and J by 5 bases. This CDR3 is built from 16 residues. CDR1 is DFQATT and CDR2 is SNEGSKA in the germline V gene (reference sequence). CDR3 in DNA: TGCAGTGCTAGAGTATGGGCTCACAGGGGGCCTGAGACCCAGTACTTC. It encodes CSARVWAHRGPETQYF.

The chain couples TRBV6-2 or TRBV6-3 to TRBJ2-1, with D possibly being TRBD2 (7 bases). Trimming took off 2 bases at V and 7 bases at J, with 15 bases between the two ends. The CDR3 has 15 amino acids. From germline, CDR1 is MNHEY and CDR2 SVGEGT. The CDR3, as DNA: TGTGCCAGCAGTTACGAGGGGGAGGGGTTAAATGAGCAGTTCTTC. Its protein product is CASSYEGEGLNEQFF.

This clonotype has a handful of counts. The genes are TRBV20-1 and TRBJ2-3; D uncertain. V was shortened by 7 bases and J by 4 bases, with 12 bases between the two germline ends. The V gene's germline CDR1 is DFQATT and CDR2 SNEGSKA (reference sequence). CDR3 length equals 12 residues. In DNA form, the CDR3 reads TGCAGTGTTCAGAGGACCCCAGATACGCAGTATTTT. Translation: CSVQRTPDTQYF.

This clonotype has more than one count but fewer than ten. The rearrangement links TRBV7-9 to TRBJ2-1; 8 bases are shared with TRBD2. This CDR3 region has 16 residues. Losses at the gene ends were 4 bases for V and 4 bases for J; bases not matched to a gene: 9. Germline V lookup: CDR1 SEHNR, CDR2 FQNEAQ (reference sequence). CDR3 in amino acids: CASSSSPGLGYNEQFF. The CDR3 DNA reads TGTGCCAGCAGCTCCTCACCGGGACTAGGATACAATGAGCAGTTCTTC. Complete variable domain (other parts from reference TRBV7-9 and TRBJ2-1): DTGVSQNPRHKITKRGQNVTFRCDPISEHNRLYWYRQTLGQGPEFLTYFQNEAQLEKSRLLSDRFSAERPKGSFSTLEIQRTEQGDSAMYLCASSSSPGLGYNEQFFGPGTRLTVL.

This clonotype appeared many times. The J gene is TRBJ2-5, the V gene TRBV15; unclear D gene. CDR1 and CDR2 (germline): LNHNV, YYDKDF (reference sequence). The V end was cut by 0 bases, the J end by 4 bases, with 3 bases between. The CDR3 is made up of 12 amino acids. CDR3 sequence reads: CATSRELETQYF. The CDR3 nucleotides read TGTGCCACCAGCAGAGAATTAGAGACCCAGTACTTC.

The table lists this clonotype with many counts. This chain links TRBV11-1 with TRBJ1-2; 7 bases are a match to TRBD1. This CDR3 spans 13 amino acids. V gave up 6 bases and J gave up 3 bases; unmatched junction bases: 4. Germline V gene data show CDR1 as SGHAT and CDR2 as FQDESV (reference sequence). DNA for the CDR3: TGTGCCAGCAGTTACGGGACAGACTATGGCTACACCTTC. Translated: CASSYGTDYGYTF.

In its sample, this clonotype was seen a few times. The chain is built from TRBV20-1 and TRBJ2-2; unclear D gene. CDR1 is DFQATT, CDR2 SNEGSKA, per germline (reference sequence). Between the trimmed V and J ends, which lost 5 bases and 1 base, there was a span of 8 bases. The CDR3 is made up of 13 amino acids. The CDR3 region is CSAPPRNTGELFF. DNA for the CDR3: TGCAGTGCTCCCCCAAGGAACACCGGGGAGCTGTTTTTT.

The chain links TRBV7-2 to TRBJ2-7, with a weak D call TRBD2 (5 bases). The CDR3 is made up of 13 amino acids. CDR1 and CDR2 (germline): SGHTA, FQGNSA. Trimming left V 1 base short and J 12 bases short, with 16 bases between. The CDR3 bases are TGTGCCAGCAGCTTAGTCCCCGACGGACTTCCGTACTTC. Translated, it gives CASSLVPDGLPYF.

V usage is TRBV15 and J usage is TRBJ2-7; TRBD2 agrees at 7 bases. The CDR3 totals 15 residues. The J segment lost 0 bases and the V segment lost 5 bases, leaving 7 bases of the junction unmatched. The germline V gene encodes CDR1 LNHNV and CDR2 YYDKDF (reference sequence). The CDR3 region has the DNA TGTGCCACCAGCGGGGGGGGGACCGCCTCCTACGAGCAGTACTTC. Translating it yields CATSGGGTASYEQYF.